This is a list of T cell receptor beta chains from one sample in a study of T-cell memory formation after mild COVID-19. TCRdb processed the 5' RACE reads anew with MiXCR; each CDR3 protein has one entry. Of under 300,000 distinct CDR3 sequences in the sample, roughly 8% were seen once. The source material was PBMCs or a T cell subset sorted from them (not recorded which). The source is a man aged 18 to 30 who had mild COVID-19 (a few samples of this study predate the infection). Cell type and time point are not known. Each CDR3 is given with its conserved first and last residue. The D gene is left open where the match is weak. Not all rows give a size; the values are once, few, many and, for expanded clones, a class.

CDR3 DNA: TGTGCCAGCAGCTTAAGGTCGGACAGAGTCTACGAGCAGTACTTC; CDR3 protein: CASSLRSDRVYEQYF; V gene: TRBV7-2; D gene: -; J gene: TRBJ2-7; clone size: few; CDR3 length: 15
CDR3 DNA: TGTGCCAGCAGTCCGAAGGGACAGGGAAATTCACCCCTCCACTTT; CDR3 protein: CASSPKGQGNSPLHF; V gene: TRBV12-3/TRBV12-4; D gene: TRBD1; J gene: TRBJ1-6; clone size: many; CDR3 length: 15
CDR3 DNA: TGTGCCAGCAAAAAGACAGCGAGCAATCAGCCCAAGCATTTT; CDR3 protein: CASKKTASNQPKHF; V gene: TRBV6-2/TRBV6-3; D gene: -; J gene: TRBJ1-5; clone size: -; CDR3 length: 14
CDR3 DNA: TGCAGTGCGCCCGCCGGGGTAGCCAAAAACATTCAGTACTTC; CDR3 protein: CSAPAGVAKNIQYF; V gene: TRBV20-1; D gene: -; J gene: TRBJ2-4; clone size: -; CDR3 length: 14
CDR3 DNA: TGTGCCAGCCACCGGGACAGCATTTACAATGAGCAGTTCTTC; CDR3 protein: CASHRDSIYNEQFF; V gene: TRBV12-3/TRBV12-4; D gene: TRBD1; J gene: TRBJ2-1; clone size: many; CDR3 length: 14
CDR3 DNA: TGCAGCGCCAGGGTGTGTCAGCCCCAGCATTTT; CDR3 protein: CSARVCQPQHF; V gene: TRBV29-1; D gene: -; J gene: TRBJ1-5; clone size: -; CDR3 length: 11
CDR3 DNA: TGTGCCAGCAGCTTCGGGGAAGTCACAGATACGCAGTATTTT; CDR3 protein: CASSFGEVTDTQYF; V gene: TRBV5-5; D gene: -; J gene: TRBJ2-3; clone size: few; CDR3 length: 14
CDR3 DNA: TGCAGTGCTAGTGAGGGTGGGGGCAATCAGCCCCAGCATTTT; CDR3 protein: CSASEGGGNQPQHF; V gene: TRBV20-1; D gene: -; J gene: TRBJ1-5; clone size: few; CDR3 length: 14
CDR3 DNA: TGTGCCACCAGCAGAGATCCCCGCCAGGGCGAAGAATGGACCCAGTACTTC; CDR3 protein: CATSRDPRQGEEWTQYF; V gene: TRBV15; D gene: -; J gene: TRBJ2-5; clone size: few; CDR3 length: 17
CDR3 DNA: TGTGCCAGCAGCCAACGAGGGGACCAGCCCCAGCATTTT; CDR3 protein: CASSQRGDQPQHF; V gene: TRBV3-1; D gene: -; J gene: TRBJ1-5; clone size: few; CDR3 length: 13
CDR3 DNA: TGTGCCAGCTCGCCGGCCGGGACTAGCGGTATAGAGACCCAGTACTTC; CDR3 protein: CASSPAGTSGIETQYF; V gene: TRBV18; D gene: TRBD2; J gene: TRBJ2-5; clone size: few; CDR3 length: 16
CDR3 DNA: TGTGCCAGCAGCTTGGGGACTAGCGGGGGGGGTAGCACAGATACGCAGTATTTT; CDR3 protein: CASSLGTSGGGSTDTQYF; V gene: TRBV5-4; D gene: TRBD2; J gene: TRBJ2-3; clone size: few; CDR3 length: 18
CDR3 DNA: TGTGCCAGCAGCGGGACCACAGGGAGCACAGATACGCAGTATTTT; CDR3 protein: CASSGTTGSTDTQYF; V gene: TRBV7-2; D gene: -; J gene: TRBJ2-3; clone size: -; CDR3 length: 15
CDR3 DNA: TGTGCCAGCAGCTTTCCCTCAGGGGCGAACACCGGGGAGCTGTTTTTT; CDR3 protein: CASSFPSGANTGELFF; V gene: TRBV7-9; D gene: -; J gene: TRBJ2-2; clone size: -; CDR3 length: 16
CDR3 DNA: TGTGCCAGCACGGCGACGAGCGGGGGGGTTTACACAGATACGCAGTATTTT; CDR3 protein: CASTATSGGVYTDTQYF; V gene: TRBV2; D gene: TRBD2; J gene: TRBJ2-3; clone size: -; CDR3 length: 17
CDR3 DNA: TGCGCCAGCAGCTTGGGCCTGACCGCCGCCGGGGAGCTGTTTTTT; CDR3 protein: CASSLGLTAAGELFF; V gene: TRBV5-1; D gene: -; J gene: TRBJ2-2; clone size: few; CDR3 length: 15
CDR3 DNA: TGTGCCAGCAGTCCTCGGACGGACACCATATATTTT; CDR3 protein: CASSPRTDTIYF; V gene: TRBV7-2; D gene: -; J gene: TRBJ1-3; clone size: few; CDR3 length: 12
CDR3 DNA: TGTGCCAGCAGCGAGATCTCCTACACTGAGCAGTTCTTC; CDR3 protein: CASSEISYTEQFF; V gene: TRBV7-9; D gene: -; J gene: TRBJ2-1; clone size: -; CDR3 length: 13
CDR3 DNA: TGTGCCAGCAGTCCCACTTCGGGGGGGTTGGGGGAGACCCAGTACTTC; CDR3 protein: CASSPTSGGLGETQYF; V gene: TRBV12-3/TRBV12-4; D gene: TRBD2; J gene: TRBJ2-5; clone size: few; CDR3 length: 16
CDR3 DNA: TGTGCCAGCAGAGGGGAGCGGGGCAATGAGCAGTTCTTC; CDR3 protein: CASRGERGNEQFF; V gene: TRBV6-5; D gene: TRBD2; J gene: TRBJ2-1; clone size: many; CDR3 length: 13
CDR3 DNA: TGTGCCAGCAGTAAACAGGGGGCCCTTCCCGGAAACACCATATATTTT; CDR3 protein: CASSKQGALPGNTIYF; V gene: TRBV6-5; D gene: TRBD1; J gene: TRBJ1-3; clone size: -; CDR3 length: 16
CDR3 DNA: TGCGCCAGCAGCTTGATCGGACAGGGCGCCGGGGAGCTGTTTTTT; CDR3 protein: CASSLIGQGAGELFF; V gene: TRBV5-1; D gene: TRBD1; J gene: TRBJ2-2; clone size: few; CDR3 length: 15
CDR3 DNA: TGCGCCAGCAGCTTGGATTTGGGTCGTGTAGGGAGCGCTGAAGCTTTCTTT; CDR3 protein: CASSLDLGRVGSAEAFF; V gene: TRBV5-1; D gene: -; J gene: TRBJ1-1; clone size: many; CDR3 length: 17
CDR3 DNA: TGTGCCAGCTCACGCAGGACAGCCCAAGAGACCCAGTACTTC; CDR3 protein: CASSRRTAQETQYF; V gene: TRBV18; D gene: -; J gene: TRBJ2-5; clone size: few; CDR3 length: 14
CDR3 DNA: TGTGCCAGCAGTCTACGAGCCCACCGCGGGGATGAGCAGTTCTTC; CDR3 protein: CASSLRAHRGDEQFF; V gene: TRBV6-5; D gene: -; J gene: TRBJ2-1; clone size: few; CDR3 length: 15
CDR3 DNA: TGTGCCAGCAGCTTAGATTTGGGTAGCGGGGTGGTCTCCTACAATGAGCAGTTCTTC; CDR3 protein: CASSLDLGSGVVSYNEQFF; V gene: TRBV7-6; D gene: TRBD2; J gene: TRBJ2-1; clone size: few; CDR3 length: 19
CDR3 DNA: TGTGCCAGCAGCCCGATACAGGGGTCGGGTTTGGATGAGCAGTTCTTC; CDR3 protein: CASSPIQGSGLDEQFF; V gene: TRBV4-2; D gene: TRBD1; J gene: TRBJ2-1; clone size: many; CDR3 length: 16
CDR3 DNA: TGCGCCAGCAGCCAAACCCCGAGGGGGGTAGATACGCAGTATTTT; CDR3 protein: CASSQTPRGVDTQYF; V gene: TRBV4-3; D gene: -; J gene: TRBJ2-3; clone size: -; CDR3 length: 15
CDR3 DNA: TGTGCCAGCAGCGCCTCCCTAAGCTCCTACGAGCAGTACTTC; CDR3 protein: CASSASLSSYEQYF; V gene: TRBV14; D gene: -; J gene: TRBJ2-7; clone size: -; CDR3 length: 14
CDR3 DNA: TGTGCCAGCAGTTACCACGGGACGCGAAATGAAAAACTGTTTTTT; CDR3 protein: CASSYHGTRNEKLFF; V gene: TRBV6-5; D gene: -; J gene: TRBJ1-4; clone size: -; CDR3 length: 15
CDR3 DNA: TGTGCCAGCAGCTCTACGGGGTTGGAGCAGTTCTTC; CDR3 protein: CASSSTGLEQFF; V gene: TRBV7-2; D gene: -; J gene: TRBJ2-1; clone size: few; CDR3 length: 12
CDR3 DNA: TGTGCCACCAGTGATTTGGAGGGCTTGGCGGTCCATGAGCAGTTCTTC; CDR3 protein: CATSDLEGLAVHEQFF; V gene: TRBV24-1; D gene: -; J gene: TRBJ2-1; clone size: few; CDR3 length: 16
CDR3 DNA: TGCAGTGCTAGACAGGGGGGCGGGAGCACTGAAGCTTTCTTT; CDR3 protein: CSARQGGGSTEAFF; V gene: TRBV20-1; D gene: TRBD1; J gene: TRBJ1-1; clone size: many; CDR3 length: 14
CDR3 DNA: TGTGCCACCAGCAGAGGGTATATCTTCGAGGGTCAGCCCCAGCATTTT; CDR3 protein: CATSRGYIFEGQPQHF; V gene: TRBV15; D gene: -; J gene: TRBJ1-5; clone size: few; CDR3 length: 16
CDR3 DNA: TGTGCCAGCAGCGTAGTTGACAACCCCTCCTACGAGCAGTACTTC; CDR3 protein: CASSVVDNPSYEQYF; V gene: TRBV9; D gene: -; J gene: TRBJ2-7; clone size: -; CDR3 length: 15
CDR3 DNA: TGCGCCAGCAGCTTGGAACCGGGACACTACGAGCAGTACTTC; CDR3 protein: CASSLEPGHYEQYF; V gene: TRBV5-1; D gene: -; J gene: TRBJ2-7; clone size: once; CDR3 length: 14
CDR3 DNA: TGTGCCAGCGGTCCGGGGACTAGCTCTGTCACCGGGGAGCTGTTTTTT; CDR3 protein: CASGPGTSSVTGELFF; V gene: TRBV12-3/TRBV12-4; D gene: TRBD2; J gene: TRBJ2-2; clone size: -; CDR3 length: 16
CDR3 DNA: TGCGCCAGCAGCTTGACGACTCAGGTTTTGGACACTGAAGCTTTCTTT; CDR3 protein: CASSLTTQVLDTEAFF; V gene: TRBV5-1; D gene: -; J gene: TRBJ1-1; clone size: -; CDR3 length: 16
CDR3 DNA: TGTGCCAGCAGTTACCCAGGGGGAGCAGGGGGCTACACCTTC; CDR3 protein: CASSYPGGAGGYTF; V gene: TRBV6-5; D gene: TRBD1; J gene: TRBJ1-2; clone size: -; CDR3 length: 14
CDR3 DNA: TGCAGCGTTGAAGAACAGCCCCTGCGCTACACCTTC; CDR3 protein: CSVEEQPLRYTF; V gene: TRBV29-1; D gene: -; J gene: TRBJ1-2; clone size: many; CDR3 length: 12
CDR3 DNA: TGTGCCAGCAGCGATACAGGGGGACCTCAGCCCCAGCATTTT; CDR3 protein: CASSDTGGPQPQHF; V gene: TRBV12-3/TRBV12-4; D gene: TRBD1; J gene: TRBJ1-5; clone size: many; CDR3 length: 14
CDR3 DNA: TGCAGTGCTAGGTGGGGGGCCACCTACGAGCAGTACTTC; CDR3 protein: CSARWGATYEQYF; V gene: TRBV20-1; D gene: -; J gene: TRBJ2-7; clone size: few; CDR3 length: 13
CDR3 DNA: TGTGCCAGCTCTCCGCCAATCTCCTACGAGCAGTACTTC; CDR3 protein: CASSPPISYEQYF; V gene: TRBV18; D gene: -; J gene: TRBJ2-7; clone size: few; CDR3 length: 13
CDR3 DNA: TGTGCCAGCACTGGGGGGGGAAATACGCAGTATTTT; CDR3 protein: CASTGGGNTQYF; V gene: TRBV12-3/TRBV12-4; D gene: TRBD2; J gene: TRBJ2-3; clone size: many; CDR3 length: 12
CDR3 DNA: TGTGCCAGTAGTATCAGGGGAGGGACCGCGAGATCTGAAGCTTTCTTT; CDR3 protein: CASSIRGGTARSEAFF; V gene: TRBV19; D gene: -; J gene: TRBJ1-1; clone size: few; CDR3 length: 16